This TCR beta chain was documented in a study of cytomegalovirus exposure and HLA in healthy donors. Findings of the study overall: Later work found that TCR association rates differed between HLA loci; DRB1 had the most and HLA-C the fewest.

On this clone itself: Its cognate antigen is unknown.

Donors had nominal health at sampling but likely had unrecorded immune exposures. Trimming shortened V by 6 bases and J by 3 bases, and 15 bases separated the two germline ends. The V gene's germline CDR1 is MNHNS and CDR2 SASEGT. This CDR3 has 14 residues. The PCR was carried out with 60 Vbeta primers and 13 Jbeta primers. Sequencing used immunoSEQ multiplex PCR; TCRdb keeps in-frame clones, though not all of them. The data show about 130,000 clones, roughly 66% seen once. The chain links TRBV6-1 to TRBJ2-7; a possible D gene is TRBD2 (5 bases). Sequencing was done on a sample of PBMCs. This TCR was sampled from a man aged 55 to 70 in good health and CMV-seropositive. Here the CDR3 DNA reads TGTGCCAGCAGGCCCGGGAACAGAATCTACGAGCAGTACTTC. This translates into CASRPGNRIYEQYF.